This TCR beta chain was identified during a study of T cell clusters in autoimmune cytopenias. Study as a whole: A median of roughly 50,000 TRB reads per sample yielded a median approximately 2,500 distinct clonotypes. Notes on the study in general: TRB repertoire shifts in secondary cytopenia and chronic lymphocytic leukemia mostly reflected lymphoma, not autoimmunity. No cluster-lack signature appeared between secondary cytopenia and chronic lymphocytic leukemia patients, apparently due to lymphoma masking.

Some 39,000 genome equivalents of blood DNA were amplified for TRB. Multiplex touch-down PCR amplified TRB using TRB-A and TRB-B pools in one tube. TCRdb re-called the multiplex PCR reads and shows each CDR3 protein once, DNA omitted. This listing includes 4,500 or so distinct CDR3 sequences. This CDR3 region has 16 residues. CDR1 and CDR2 (germline): MNHEY, SVGEGT. This clonotype is called medium-sized based on its frequency. Its antigen is unidentified. These data were also filed under a second study, of T cell repertoires in aging, cancer and after chemotherapy.

Sequencing was performed on peripheral blood. The sequence was obtained from a human donor in good health. J is TRBJ2-7 and V is TRBV6-2 or TRBV6-3. Here the CDR3 reads CASSYSLPDRPAEQYF.